A single sample is the source of the 32 T cell receptor beta chains below, sequenced in a study of blood T cell repertoires in COVID-19 (TCRdb year 2020). Receptor libraries were prepared by the immunoSEQ multiplex PCR assay. TCRdb obtained this table from immuneACCESS and retained in-frame rearrangements with V and J assigned. These tables miss some clones; where compared with another copy, unresolved V genes account for less than half of the shortfall, and the remainder is unexplained. Within this sample are around 320,000 clones, with about 90% of them counted one time only. The top ten clonotypes cover roughly 2% of the sample. Sequenced input: peripheral blood. The receptors come from a man aged 18 to 30 with active or convalescent COVID-19.

The count of this clone is one. This chain links TRBV9 with TRBJ1-1; D might be TRBD1 (5 bases). The CDR3 length is 12 residues. CDR1 and CDR2 from the germline V gene are SGDLS and YYNGEE. The V end lost 4 bases, the J end lost 5 bases, and 9 bases lay between the germline ends. The CDR3: CASSSGGTEAFF. In nucleotides, the CDR3 is TGTGCCAGCAGCTCCGGGGGAACTGAAGCTTTCTTT.

The chain joins TRBV6-1 to TRBJ1-3; D call uncertain. Trimming left V 2 bases short and J 0 bases short, with 26 bases between. This CDR3 region has 21 residues. Per the germline V gene, CDR1 is MNHNS and CDR2 is SASEGT. The CDR3 reads CASSEYIDLEAHPDSGNTIYF. The CDR3 DNA follows: TGTGCCAGCAGTGAATACATTGATTTGGAGGCTCACCCCGACTCTGGAAACACCATATATTTT.

The rearrangement joins TRBV7-2 to TRBJ1-5; no clear D gene. This CDR3 has 14 residues. CDR1 SGHTA and CDR2 FQGNSA come from the germline V gene. V lost 0 bases and J 7 bases, leaving 10 bases between the germline ends. The CDR3 DNA reads TGTGCCAGCAGCTTAGCTCCCGGGTCCCAGCCCCAGCATTTT. Residues: CASSLAPGSQPQHF. Full variable domain (remainder filled in from reference TRBV7-2 and TRBJ1-5): GAGVSQSPSNKVTEKGKDVELRCDPISGHTALYWYRQSLGQGLEFLIYFQGNSAPDKSGLPSDRFSAERTGGSVSTLTIQRTQQEDSAVYLCASSLAPGSQPQHFGDGTRLSIL.

The chain carries TRBV5-1 and TRBJ1-5, with D hard to call. The germline V gene encodes CDR1 SGHRS and CDR2 YFSETQ. The CDR3 covers 13 residues. Trimming pared 0 bases from V and 7 bases from J, leaving 8 bases between. The CDR3 is CASSLDPGQPQHF. In DNA, the CDR3 is TGCGCCAGCAGCTTGGACCCAGGACAGCCCCAGCATTTT.

The chain uses TRBV19 and TRBJ1-5; a possible D gene is TRBD1 (6 bases). The germline CDR1 and CDR2 sequences are LNHDA and SQIVND (reference sequence). The germline V and J ends were trimmed by 4 bases and 4 bases, with 20 bases remaining between them. The CDR3 is 17 residues long. For the CDR3, the DNA is TGTGCCAGTAGTACCCTACCGCCGGACAGAGCAAATCAGCCCCAGCATTTT. This encodes CASSTLPPDRANQPQHF.

V gene TRBV2 combines with J gene TRBJ1-3, with 8 nucleotides matching TRBD1. Per germline, CDR1 SNHLY and CDR2 FYNNEI. This CDR3 spans 14 amino acids. V shed 5 bases, J shed 4 bases, and the junction held 4 bases outside the gene matches. The CDR3 loop is CASSIRDRGNTIYF. CDR3 bases: TGTGCCAGCAGTATCCGGGACAGGGGAAACACCATATATTTT.

The chain recombines TRBV4-1 with TRBJ2-1; 8 nucleotides align to TRBD1. Germline assignment: CDR1 MGHRA and CDR2 YSYEKL. The CDR3 loop spans 18 amino acids. After removal of 2 bases from V and 7 bases from J, the junction contained 16 bases not matched to a gene. In DNA, the CDR3 is TGCGCCAGCAGCCAATTCTTCCCCGGACAGGGCGTCTTAAATGAGCAGTTCTTC. Translated, it gives CASSQFFPGQGVLNEQFF.

This chain uses TRBV5-5 with TRBJ1-3, with 8 bases lining up with TRBD1. V gave up 0 bases and J gave up 4 bases; unmatched junction bases: 12. The CDR3 runs to 18 residues. Germline loops: CDR1 SGHKS, CDR2 YYEKEE (reference sequence). CDR3 sequence: CASSLGTGSRSVGNTIYF. CDR3 DNA sequence: TGTGCCAGCAGCTTGGGGACAGGGAGTCGGTCCGTCGGAAACACCATATATTTT.

The chain links TRBV6-5 to TRBJ1-5, with TRBD1 identical over 7 bases. The CDR3 covers 14 residues. CDR1 is MNHEY, CDR2 SVGAGI, per germline. J lost 1 base, V lost 6 bases, and 3 bases had no gene match. This chain's CDR3 is CASSAQGSNQPQHF. The CDR3 DNA sequence: TGTGCCAGCAGCGCACAGGGGAGCAATCAGCCCCAGCATTTT.

V is TRBV4-3 and J is TRBJ2-6; possible D gene TRBD1, 5 bases. The CDR3 has 18 residues. Per the germline V gene, CDR1 is LGHNA and CDR2 is YSLEER. Trimming shortened V by 3 bases and J by 0 bases, and 15 bases separated the two germline ends. The CDR3 DNA reads TGCGCCAGCAGCCATGAAAAACAGGTCCGCTCTGGGGCCAACGTCCTGACTTTC. It codes for CASSHEKQVRSGANVLTF.

The chain has TRBV28 and TRBJ2-7, with 9 bases matching TRBD2. V gave up 1 base and J gave up 5 bases; unmatched junction bases: 6. The CDR3 is made up of 15 amino acids. The germline V gene has CDR1 MDHEN and CDR2 SYDVKM. The CDR3 nucleotides are TGTGCCAGCAGTTTATTGGCGGGAGGGTCTGACGAGCAGTACTTC. Translated, it gives CASSLLAGGSDEQYF.

This clone was seen once. The genes are TRBV6-5 and TRBJ1-1; D may be TRBD1 (5 bases). V gave up 4 bases and J gave up 1 base, with 7 bases separating them. The germline gives CDR1 MNHEY, CDR2 SVGAGI. The CDR3 is 13 residues long. The DNA of the CDR3 is TGTGCCAGCAGTTTCCAGGGGAACACTGAAGCTTTCTTT. Translation: CASSFQGNTEAFF.

As regards this clone: Other DNA sequences in the sample encode the same CDR3. The chain recombines TRBV5-1 with TRBJ1-1; 7 bases match TRBD1. V lost 0 bases and J lost 1; bases outside the gene matches: 3. The CDR3 loop spans 15 amino acids. Germline loops: CDR1 SGHRS, CDR2 YFSETQ. CDR3 DNA sequence: TGCGCCAGCAGCTTGGTAGGGACAGAGAACACTGAAGCTTTCTTT. Its translation: CASSLVGTENTEAFF.

V and J are TRBV10-2 and TRBJ1-1; 9 positions match TRBD1. From germline, CDR1 is WSHSY and CDR2 SAAADI. The CDR3 length is 18 residues. Trimming took 2 bases from V and 5 from J; bases not matched to a gene: 15. As DNA, the CDR3 is TGCGCCAGCAGTGAGCAAACAGGGGGCGATTTGAGTAGGACTGAAGCTTTCTTT. Translated: CASSEQTGGDLSRTEAFF.

The V call is TRBV5-1, the J call TRBJ2-7, with D unclear. CDR3 size: 12 residues. CDR1 is SGHRS and CDR2 is YFSETQ in the germline V gene. V lost 3 bases and J 6 bases, leaving 10 bases between the germline ends. CDR3 nucleotides: TGCGCCAGCAGCTGGAGTTCGGCCGAGCAGTACTTC. This sequence encodes CASSWSSAEQYF.

The DNA for the CDR3 is TGCAGCGTTGGCGGGACAGTTTTCGGAGGGGACTATGGCTACACCTTC. It encodes CSVGGTVFGGDYGYTF. The rearrangement links TRBV29-1 to TRBJ1-2; 7 nucleotides match TRBD1. CDR1 and CDR2 from the germline V gene are SQVTM and ANQGSEA. This CDR3 has 16 amino acids. V lost 4 bases, J lost 3 bases, and 14 bases stayed unmatched.

This chain connects TRBV3-1 (or the pseudogene TRBV3-2) to TRBJ1-3; D gene uncertain. The V gene lost 2 bases and the J gene lost 1 base, with 15 bases spanning the gap. The CDR3 runs 17 residues. The germline V gene has CDR1 LGHDT and CDR2 YNNKEL (reference sequence). This chain's CDR3 is CASSQLGGYQSGNTIYF. As DNA, the CDR3 is TGTGCCAGCAGCCAATTGGGAGGGTATCAGTCTGGAAACACCATATATTTT.

The rearrangement links TRBV15 to TRBJ1-5; no reliable D call. Trimming removed 0 bases from V and 4 bases from J, with 13 bases in between. The germline V gene has CDR1 LNHNV and CDR2 YYDKDF (reference sequence). The CDR3 is 16 amino acids. CDR3 sequence reads: CATSRDTPEINQPQHF. The DNA for the CDR3 is TGTGCCACCAGCAGAGACACCCCGGAGATTAATCAGCCCCAGCATTTT.

The CDR3 DNA reads TGCGCCAGCAGCCACCTGACAGGGTCGAACACTGAAGCTTTCTTT. This encodes CASSHLTGSNTEAFF. V usage is TRBV4-1 and J usage is TRBJ1-1, with TRBD1 matching over 7 bases. Per germline, CDR1 MGHRA and CDR2 YSYEKL. The junction had 5 bases not matched to a gene; V was cut back by 3 bases and J by 1 base. This CDR3 has 15 amino acids.

V usage is TRBV11-2 and J usage is TRBJ1-3; D unresolved. The CDR3 runs to 16 residues. Trimming took off 2 bases at V and 2 bases at J, with 13 bases between the two ends. Germline CDR1 is SGHAT and CDR2 is FQNNGV. CDR3 bases: TGTGCCAGCAGCTTACGACTTCCTGCAACTGGAAACACCATATATTTT. Translation: CASSLRLPATGNTIYF.

This chain uses TRBV3-1 (or the pseudogene TRBV3-2) with TRBJ2-7; D may be TRBD1 (6 bases). V was cut by 1 base and J by 3 bases, with 10 bases left in between. The CDR3 sequence is 14 residues long. Germline V gives CDR1 LGHDT, CDR2 YNNKEL (reference sequence). The CDR3 coding sequence is TGTGCCAGCAGCCAAGGTACAGGGTTCTACGAGCAGTACTTC. It is translated as CASSQGTGFYEQYF.

J is TRBJ2-1 and V is TRBV27, with 7 bases lining up with TRBD2. Germline V gene sequence: CDR1 MNHEY, CDR2 SMNVEV (reference sequence). V shed 5 bases, J shed 4 bases, and the junction held 14 bases outside the gene matches. This CDR3 region has 17 residues. The CDR3 DNA reads TGTGCCAGCAGTGCCCTTTGGGGAGGGCCCCATTACAATGAGCAGTTCTTC. Amino acids: CASSALWGGPHYNEQFF.

The chain recombines TRBV3-1 (or the pseudogene TRBV3-2) with TRBJ1-5, with D unresolved. The V gene's germline CDR1 is LGHDT and CDR2 YNNKEL (reference sequence). The germline V and J ends were trimmed by 1 base and 10 bases, with 14 bases remaining between them. The CDR3 runs to 14 residues. The CDR3, as DNA: TGTGCCAGCAGCCAAGCGGACGGAGGTTCACCCCAGCATTTT. As protein: CASSQADGGSPQHF.

This clone has only a few counts. The V call is TRBV23-1, the J call TRBJ1-4; D call uncertain. TRBV23-1 is placed among ORFs of uncertain function. The V and J ends lost 0 bases and 8 bases respectively, with 4 bases between them. This CDR3 is built from 12 residues. CDR3 nucleotide sequence: TGCGCCAGCAGTCAATCGCGGGAAAAACTGTTTTTT. Protein sequence: CASSQSREKLFF.

The chain joins TRBV6-5 to TRBJ1-6; tentative D call: TRBD1 (5 bases). The germline CDR1 and CDR2 sequences are MNHEY and SVGAGI. The CDR3 sequence is 13 residues long. Trimming shortened V by 5 bases and J by 9 bases, and 11 bases separated the two germline ends. The CDR3 region is CASSRGWGSPLHF. The CDR3 coding sequence is TGTGCCAGCAGTCGGGGGTGGGGTTCACCCCTCCACTTT.

CDR3 sequence reads: CASSLTGIGEQYF. CDR3 sequence (DNA): TGCGCCAGCAGCTTGACAGGTATAGGTGAGCAGTACTTC. The chain links TRBV5-1 to TRBJ2-7; tentative D call: TRBD1 (5 bases). Deletions cut 1 base from V and 7 bases from J, with 12 bases between. Germline CDR1 reads SGHRS; CDR2 reads YFSETQ. There are 13 residues in the CDR3.

J is TRBJ1-5 and V is TRBV7-2; tentative D call: TRBD1 (6 bases). Germline V gene sequence: CDR1 SGHTA, CDR2 FQGNSA. V was cut by 2 bases and J by 6 bases, with 11 bases left in between. The CDR3 loop spans 14 amino acids. In nucleotides, the CDR3 is TGTGCCAGCAGCTTATCCCAGGGGCCTCAGCCCCAGCATTTT. Its protein product is CASSLSQGPQPQHF.

V usage is TRBV5-1 and J usage is TRBJ2-7; TRBD1 matches at 8 bases. CDR1 is SGHRS, CDR2 YFSETQ, per germline. The CDR3 has 17 amino acids. V lost 3 bases to trimming and J lost 2 bases; unmatched junction nucleotides: 13. The CDR3 nucleotides are TGCGCCAGCAGCTCAGAATCACCGGGACAGGCTCCCTACGAGCAGTACTTC. Translating gives CASSSESPGQAPYEQYF. The whole variable domain, filled in from reference TRBV5-1 and TRBJ2-7, reads KAGVTQTPRYLIKTRGQQVTLSCSPISGHRSVSWYQQTPGQGLQFLFEYFSETQRNKGNFPGRFSGRQFSNSRSEMNVSTLELGDSALYLCASSSESPGQAPYEQYFGPGTRLTVT.

The chain is built from TRBV27 and TRBJ2-3; D unresolved. CDR3 size: 15 residues. V was trimmed by 3 bases and J by 2 bases, leaving 12 bases between them. Germline CDR1 reads MNHEY; CDR2 reads SMNVEV (reference sequence). CDR3 nucleotide sequence: TGTGCCAGCAGTTTTCTGGGCCCTTACACAGATACGCAGTATTTT. Encoded protein: CASSFLGPYTDTQYF.

The chain employs TRBV4-1 and TRBJ1-2; 8 bases agree with TRBD1. Trimming cost V 0 bases and J 6 bases; bases outside gene matches: 15. CDR3 size: 18 residues. Germline CDR1 reads MGHRA; CDR2 reads YSYEKL. Written as DNA, the CDR3 is TGCGCCAGCAGCCAAGATCGGGAGACAGGGGCTCCACTTGATGGCTACACCTTC. Amino acids: CASSQDRETGAPLDGYTF.

This chain connects TRBV7-9 to TRBJ2-5; D not resolved. V lost 3 bases, J lost 5 bases, and 10 bases lay in between. The CDR3 sequence is 13 residues long. CDR1 is SEHNR and CDR2 is FQNEAQ in the germline V gene (reference sequence). This CDR3 reads CASSFPPYETQYF. As DNA, the CDR3 is TGTGCCAGCAGCTTTCCCCCCTATGAGACCCAGTACTTC.

The CDR3 here is CASSLRGGLNEQYF. CDR3 nucleotide sequence: TGTGCCAGCAGTTTGAGAGGGGGCTTAAACGAGCAGTACTTC. The V call is TRBV27, the J call TRBJ2-7, with 7 bases that match TRBD1. Germline values: CDR1 MNHEY, CDR2 SMNVEV (reference sequence). The CDR3 contains 14 residues. V dropped 3 bases and J dropped 5; count of bases not matched to a gene: 7.